What follows are 14 T cell receptor beta chains derived from one specimen sequenced in a study of T cell responses to AZD1222 COVID-19 vaccine. Sequencing used immunoSEQ multiplex PCR; TCRdb keeps in-frame clones, though not all of them. The table lists 100,000 to 150,000 clones, 86% of them singletons. Sequencing was performed on peripheral blood, taken on day 0 of AZD1222 vaccination. The receptors shown here come from an adult in good health.

The V call is TRBV4-1, the J call TRBJ2-3, with D possibly matching TRBD1 (5 bases). From germline, CDR1 is MGHRA and CDR2 YSYEKL. The CDR3 contains 17 residues. The V end was cut by 0 bases, the J end by 0 bases, with 13 bases between. CDR3 in amino acids: CASSQEAIQVSTDTQYF. The DNA for the CDR3 is TGCGCCAGCAGCCAAGAAGCTATACAGGTTAGCACAGATACGCAGTATTTT.

This chain uses TRBV6-1 with TRBJ2-7, with D perhaps TRBD2 (5 bases). Trimming took 2 bases from V and 3 from J, leaving 14 bases between them. From germline, CDR1 is MNHNS and CDR2 SASEGT. The CDR3 extends over 15 amino acids. The CDR3 nucleotides are TGTGCCAGCAGTGAATGGAGGAAACCAGACTACGAGCAGTACTTC. This gives the protein CASSEWRKPDYEQYF.

The chain joins TRBV24-1 to TRBJ2-5; perhaps TRBD2 as D (6 bases). This CDR3 region has 14 residues. Trimming removed 9 bases from V and 5 bases from J, with 18 bases in between. CDR1 is KGHDR and CDR2 is SFDVKD in the germline V gene. As DNA, the CDR3 is TGTGCCACCGGAACTTGGGGGAGCGGGGAGACCCAGTACTTC. As protein: CATGTWGSGETQYF.

The V gene is TRBV7-2, the J gene TRBJ1-2; a possible D gene is TRBD1 (6 bases). The CDR3 consists of 13 residues. CDR1 and CDR2 (germline): SGHTA, FQGNSA. Trimming cost V 5 bases and J 8 bases, with 15 bases left between them. In DNA form, the CDR3 reads TGTGCCAGCAGCAACAGGGATCTAGGAGGCTACACCTTC. This encodes CASSNRDLGGYTF. Filled out from reference TRBV7-2 and TRBJ1-2, the complete variable domain reads GAGVSQSPSNKVTEKGKDVELRCDPISGHTALYWYRQSLGQGLEFLIYFQGNSAPDKSGLPSDRFSAERTGGSVSTLTIQRTQQEDSAVYLCASSNRDLGGYTFGSGTRLTVV.

This chain joins TRBV19 and TRBJ1-1; 8 nucleotides match TRBD1. With V trimmed by 6 bases and J by 5 bases, 14 bases remained unmatched. Germline V gene sequence: CDR1 LNHDA, CDR2 SQIVND (reference sequence). This CDR3 comprises 16 residues. The CDR3 reads CASRDAGTGGNTEAFF. The CDR3, as DNA: TGTGCCAGTAGGGACGCAGGGACAGGAGGTAATACTGAAGCTTTCTTT. Full variable domain (missing parts from reference TRBV19 and TRBJ1-1): DGGITQSPKYLFRKEGQNVTLSCEQNLNHDAMYWYRQDPGQGLRLIYYSQIVNDFQKGDIAEGYSVSREKKESFPLTVTSAQKNPTAFYLCASRDAGTGGNTEAFFGQGTRLTVV.

The chain uses TRBV3-1 (or the pseudogene TRBV3-2) and TRBJ2-3; 10 nucleotides match TRBD2. V gave up 4 bases and J gave up 4 bases; unmatched junction bases: 8. This CDR3 is 16 amino acids long. Germline-derived CDR1 and CDR2 are LGHDT and YNNKEL (reference sequence). CDR3 sequence: CASSPPGLASADTQYF. In nucleotides, the CDR3 is TGTGCCAGCAGCCCACCGGGACTAGCGTCTGCAGATACGCAGTATTTT.

The chain joins TRBV11-2 to TRBJ2-1, with D tentatively TRBD2 (5 bases). The CDR3 is 13 residues long. Trimming stripped 1 base from V and 5 bases from J, with 6 bases between. Per the germline V gene, CDR1 is SGHAT and CDR2 is FQNNGV. The CDR3 protein is CASSLGADNEQFF. CDR3 nucleotides: TGTGCCAGCAGCTTAGGAGCGGACAATGAGCAGTTCTTC.

The rearrangement links TRBV6-5 to TRBJ1-3; D is undetermined. The V end was cut by 6 bases, the J end by 0 bases, with 3 bases between. CDR3 length: 12 residues. In germline, CDR1 is MNHEY, CDR2 SVGAGI. Here the CDR3 reads CASRASGNTIYF. CDR3 in DNA: TGTGCCAGCAGGGCCTCTGGAAACACCATATATTTT.

This sequence joins TRBV2 and TRBJ1-1; D perhaps matches TRBD1 (6 bases). Germline loops: CDR1 SNHLY, CDR2 FYNNEI. Trimming shortened V by 2 bases and J by 6 bases, and 22 bases separated the two germline ends. There are 17 residues in the CDR3. In DNA form, the CDR3 reads TGTGCCAGCAGTGAACCGCGCAATGACAGGTTAAGGGCTGAAGCTTTCTTT. This translates into CASSEPRNDRLRAEAFF.

This rearrangement joins TRBV5-1 to TRBJ1-3, with 8 bases matching TRBD1. CDR1 and CDR2 (germline): SGHRS, YFSETQ. V lost 2 bases and J lost 1; bases outside the gene matches: 5. This CDR3 comprises 16 residues. The chain's CDR3 is CASSFQGARSGNTIYF. CDR3 sequence (DNA): TGCGCCAGCAGCTTTCAGGGGGCAAGGTCTGGAAACACCATATATTTT. Using reference TRBV5-1 and TRBJ1-3 for the parts outside the CDR3, the full variable domain is KAGVTQTPRYLIKTRGQQVTLSCSPISGHRSVSWYQQTPGQGLQFLFEYFSETQRNKGNFPGRFSGRQFSNSRSEMNVSTLELGDSALYLCASSFQGARSGNTIYFGEGSWLTVV.

The gene calls are TRBV5-5 and TRBJ1-2; D gene ambiguous. Germline-derived CDR1 and CDR2 are SGHKS and YYEKEE (reference sequence). Trimming cost V 1 base and J 3 bases, with 7 bases left between them. There are 13 residues in the CDR3. The CDR3 DNA reads TGTGCCAGCAGCTTGAGCACATACTATGGCTACACCTTC. This encodes CASSLSTYYGYTF.

The chain combines TRBV7-9 with TRBJ1-1; maybe TRBD1 (6 bases). V lost 8 bases to trimming and J lost 4 bases, with 11 bases between them. In germline, CDR1 is SEHNR, CDR2 FQNEAQ (reference sequence). The CDR3 spans 12 residues. CDR3 bases: TGTGCCAGCCAGATAGGGGGCACTGAAGCTTTCTTT. This sequence encodes CASQIGGTEAFF.

The rearrangement joins TRBV27 to TRBJ2-7, with TRBD2 matching 7 bases. With 3 bases clipped from V and 5 bases from J, the junction kept 10 bases outside the gene matches. Looked up from germline, CDR1 is MNHEY and CDR2 is SMNVEV (reference sequence). The CDR3 is 15 amino acids. CDR3: CASSFSPTGRDEQYF. The DNA of the CDR3 is TGTGCCAGCAGTTTCTCGCCCACTGGGAGGGACGAGCAGTACTTC.

CDR3 nucleotides: TGTGCCAGCAGTACGTACTACGAGCAGTACTTC. It is translated as CASSTYYEQYF. The chain has TRBV28 and TRBJ2-7; D remains ambiguous. The CDR3 runs to 11 residues. V shed 5 bases and J shed 3 bases, with 5 bases lying between them. Germline loops: CDR1 MDHEN, CDR2 SYDVKM. The full variable domain, with the rest looked up from reference TRBV28 and TRBJ2-7, is DVKVTQSSRYLVKRTGEKVFLECVQDMDHENMFWYRQDPGLGLRLIYFSYDVKMKEKGDIPEGYSVSREKKERFSLILESASTNQTSMYLCASSTYYEQYFGPGTRLTVT.